The 17 T cell receptor beta chains reported below all come from one sample, sequenced in a study of cytomegalovirus exposure and HLA in healthy donors. Primers included in the PCR were 60 Vbeta and 13 Jbeta primers. The assay was immunoSEQ multiplex PCR, and TCRdb's table has in-frame clones only and misses some. The sample has some 150,000 clones, roughly 84% seen once; the top ten hold 1.5%. Sequencing used PBMCs. Receptors were obtained from a male donor in good health and CMV-seronegative.

V gene TRBV5-4 combines with J gene TRBJ1-2; tentative D call: TRBD1 (6 bases). Per the germline V gene, CDR1 is SGHNT and CDR2 is YYREEE (reference sequence). The length of the CDR3 is 13 residues. V shed 2 bases and J shed 4 bases, with 9 bases lying between them. In DNA, the CDR3 is TGTGCCAGCAGCTTAGCACAGGGCTATGGCTACACCTTC. It codes for CASSLAQGYGYTF.

The chain joins TRBV5-6 to TRBJ1-5; no firm D call. The CDR3 contains 16 residues. The ends were cut back, 4 bases at V and 2 bases at J, with 16 bases in the middle. Germline loops: CDR1 SGHDT, CDR2 YYEEEE. CDR3 nucleotides: TGTGCCAGCAGCCTCGCGGCGGGTTTGGGCAATCAGCCCCAGCATTTT. As protein: CASSLAAGLGNQPQHF.

V gene TRBV27 combines with J gene TRBJ1-1; weak D call: TRBD1 (6 bases). The CDR3 is 13 amino acids. V was shortened by 6 bases and J by 1 base, with 9 bases between the two germline ends. In germline, CDR1 is MNHEY, CDR2 SMNVEV (reference sequence). The CDR3 sequence is CASRATGNTEAFF. DNA of the CDR3: TGTGCCAGCAGGGCGACAGGGAACACTGAAGCTTTCTTT.

The rearrangement joins TRBV7-9 to TRBJ2-4; tentatively, D is TRBD1 (6 bases). The CDR3 totals 14 residues. The V end was cut by 3 bases, the J end by 3 bases, with 9 bases between. Germline CDR1 SEHNR, CDR2 FQNEAQ (reference sequence). CDR3 residues: CASSLDSGKNIQYF. The CDR3, as DNA: TGTGCCAGCAGCTTGGACAGTGGCAAAAACATTCAGTACTTC.

J is TRBJ1-5 and V is TRBV10-3; TRBD1 might be the D (6 bases). The CDR3 extends over 18 amino acids. V lost 4 bases to trimming and J lost 1 base, with 20 bases between them. Germline V gene sequence: CDR1 ENHRY, CDR2 SYGVKD. The CDR3 nucleotides are TGTGCCATCAGTGCCCAACCGGGGGGGGCTGGGAGCAATCAGCCCCAGCATTTT. Residues: CAISAQPGGAGSNQPQHF.

The rearrangement uses TRBV5-1 and TRBJ2-6; maybe TRBD1 (5 bases). The CDR3 is made up of 17 amino acids. Trimming stripped 0 bases from V and 0 bases from J, with 10 bases between. From germline, CDR1 is SGHRS and CDR2 YFSETQ. The CDR3 DNA follows: TGCGCCAGCAGCTTGGTACAGGTACACTCTGGGGCCAACGTCCTGACTTTC. Translation: CASSLVQVHSGANVLTF.

J is TRBJ2-6 and V is TRBV5-6, with 9 positions matching TRBD1. The CDR3 extends over 18 amino acids. Trimming cost V 2 bases and J 1 base; bases outside gene matches: 7. Germline CDR1 reads SGHDT; CDR2 reads YYEEEE. In DNA form, the CDR3 reads TGTGCCAGCAGCTTTTTTGGGACAGGGACATCTGGGGCCAACGTCCTGACTTTC. Encoded protein: CASSFFGTGTSGANVLTF.

The chain is built from TRBV5-4 and TRBJ2-1; no definite D call. Trimming pared 2 bases from V and 3 bases from J, leaving 6 bases between. This CDR3 spans 13 amino acids. Germline V gene lookup returns CDR1 SGHNT and CDR2 YYREEE (reference sequence). The CDR3 nucleotides are TGTGCCAGCAGCTTCCTTAACTACAATGAGCAGTTCTTC. Its translation: CASSFLNYNEQFF.

J is TRBJ2-5 and V is TRBV4-3; TRBD2 matches at 11 bases. Germline V CDR1 and CDR2: LGHNA, YSLEER. The CDR3 covers 18 residues. Trimming cost V 4 bases and J 5 bases; bases outside gene matches: 15. The CDR3 nucleotides read TGCGCCAGCAGCCTCTCCGGGACTAGCGGCTCCCCGGGGGAGACCCAGTACTTC. It translates to CASSLSGTSGSPGETQYF.

The gene calls are TRBV11-2 and TRBJ1-4, with 8 nucleotides matching TRBD1. The length of the CDR3 is 15 residues. Losses at the gene ends were 4 bases for V and 5 bases for J; bases not matched to a gene: 6. CDR1 and CDR2 (germline): SGHAT, FQNNGV. The CDR3 coding sequence is TGTGCCAGCAGCTCTCGGGACAGGTACAATGAAAAACTGTTTTTT. This sequence encodes CASSSRDRYNEKLFF.

This clone was counted a few times. This rearrangement joins TRBV12-2 to TRBJ2-3; the D call in the table, TRBD1, was not verified against the DNA. TRBV12-2 is a listed pseudogene. CDR3 length: 16 residues. Written as DNA, the CDR3 is TGTGCAAGTCGCTTAGCTTCAGGTACAAGCACAGATACGCAGTATTTT. Residues: CASRLASGTSTDTQYF.

This clone showed up just a few times. This rearrangement joins TRBV5-1 to TRBJ1-3, with D unresolved. V shed 3 bases and J shed 0 bases, with 10 bases lying between them. This CDR3 comprises 15 residues. Germline loops: CDR1 SGHRS, CDR2 YFSETQ. The CDR3 region is CASSSELNSGNTIYF. CDR3 in DNA: TGCGCCAGCAGCTCTGAACTGAACTCTGGAAACACCATATATTTT.

The chain is built from TRBV2 and TRBJ2-7, with D possibly being TRBD1 (6 bases). This CDR3 comprises 15 residues. Looked up from germline, CDR1 is SNHLY and CDR2 is FYNNEI. Trimming removed 7 bases from V and 6 bases from J, with 22 bases in between. CDR3 in DNA: TGTGCCAGCAAGGGGGACGGTAGCCCCCGACTCGAGCAGTACTTC. As protein: CASKGDGSPRLEQYF.

The CDR3 region has the DNA TGTGCCAGCAGTTTAACCCGAAGAACAGACAGGGCAGATACGCAGTATTTT. This translates into CASSLTRRTDRADTQYF. This chain connects TRBV27 to TRBJ2-3; 7 bases match TRBD1. The CDR3 spans 17 residues. CDR1 MNHEY and CDR2 SMNVEV come from the germline V gene (reference sequence). V gave up 2 bases and J gave up 4 bases; unmatched junction bases: 12.

The genes are TRBV5-1 and TRBJ2-7; D gene uncertain. The CDR3 runs to 13 residues. Germline V gene sequence: CDR1 SGHRS, CDR2 YFSETQ. V shed 0 bases and J shed 3 bases, with 7 bases lying between them. In nucleotides, the CDR3 is TGCGCCAGCAGCTTGGTTGCGGACTACGAGCAGTACTTC. Protein sequence: CASSLVADYEQYF.

This clone was observed a few times. The rearrangement joins TRBV7-8 to TRBJ2-7; the D is unclear. Germline CDR1 is SGHVS and CDR2 is FQNEAQ. The CDR3 contains 16 residues. The germline V and J ends were trimmed by 5 bases and 2 bases, with 19 bases remaining between them. The CDR3 loop reads CASSQIGGLIPYEQYF. The CDR3 DNA reads TGTGCCAGCAGCCAGATAGGCGGCCTAATCCCCTACGAGCAGTACTTC.

In DNA form, the CDR3 reads TGCGCCAGCAGAGAGCGGGAGCTGTACGAGCAGTACTTC. This codes for CASRERELYEQYF. The gene calls are TRBV5-1 and TRBJ2-7; 8 nucleotides align to TRBD2. The CDR3 loop spans 13 amino acids. With V trimmed by 5 bases and J by 4 bases, 5 bases remained unmatched. Per germline, CDR1 SGHRS and CDR2 YFSETQ.